These 27 T cell receptor beta chains were all obtained from the same sample, sequenced in a study of T cells in women clearing cervical HPV infection. Here immunoSEQ multiplex PCR was the method, and the copy in TCRdb shows in-frame clones only, minus some. Here the sample table reports some 37,000 clones. The specimen sequenced was blood buffy coat. These receptors were obtained from a woman aged 18-69 years with a cervical HPV16 infection that either progressed to CIN3+ or cleared (not recorded which).

CDR3 bases read: TGTGCCAGCAGCCCGGGGACAGGGTTAAGCTATGGC. This gives the protein CASSPGTGLSYG. The complete CDR3 reads CASSPGTGLSYGYTF. The chain has TRBV7-6 and TRBJ1-2; 9 bases line up with TRBD1. With the read ending 3 residues before the CDR3 end, the germline J gene is used to fill in that end. This CDR3 contains 15 residues. V shed 5 bases and J 4 bases; nucleotides not matched to a gene: 8. Germline assignment: CDR1 SGHVS and CDR2 FNYEAQ.

On this clone: The read falls 3 residues short of the CDR3 end, and the missing part is taken from the germline J gene. V is TRBV2 and J is TRBJ2-6, with D tentatively TRBD2 (5 bases). Germline CDR1 SNHLY, CDR2 FYNNEI. This CDR3 has 17 amino acids. V lost 4 bases and J lost 0, with 13 bases in between. The CDR3 bases that were read are TGTGCCAGCAGTGGCGAGCGGACCCTCTCTGGGGCCAACGTC. Protein: CASSGERTLSGANV. The entire CDR3 is CASSGERTLSGANVLTF. The complete variable domain, with remaining parts taken from reference TRBV2 and TRBJ2-6, reads EPEVTQTPSHQVTQMGQEVILRCVPISNHLYFYWYRQILGQKVEFLVSFYNNEISEKSEIFDDQFSVERPDGSNFTLKIRSTKLEDSAMYFCASSGERTLSGANVLTFGAGSRLTVL.

A remark on this clone: The read finishes 3 residues shy of the CDR3 end, and the germline J gene is used to complete it. The chain has TRBV12-3 or TRBV12-4 and TRBJ1-1; weak D call: TRBD1 (6 bases). Trimming cost V 7 bases and J 4 bases, with 13 bases left between them. The CDR3 is 13 residues long. This chain's CDR3 is CASMGDTATEAFF. Incomplete CDR3 DNA: TGTGCCAGCATGGGGGACACAGCCACTGAA.

CDR3 amino acids: CASSTGQLNTEAFF. Incomplete CDR3 DNA: TGTGCCAGCAGCACAGGACAGCTAAACACTGAA. This rearrangement joins TRBV5-8 to TRBJ1-1; D is perhaps TRBD1 (6 bases). The read terminates 3 residues before the CDR3 end, so the remaining end is supplied by the germline J gene. Germline assignment: CDR1 SGHTS and CDR2 YDEGEE. V lost 4 bases and J lost 2, with 12 bases in between. The CDR3 contains 14 residues.

As for this clone: The CDR3 goes on 3 residues after the read ends, and that part is filled in from the germline J gene. The genes are TRBV4-1 and TRBJ2-6, with 7 bases identical to TRBD1. CDR1 is MGHRA, CDR2 YSYEKL, per germline. The CDR3 has 16 residues. The V gene end was trimmed by 1 base and the J gene end by 2 bases; junction bases not matched to a gene: 2. This CDR3 is CASSQGQGAGANVLTF. CDR3 bases read: TGCGCCAGCAGCCAAGGTCAGGGGGCTGGGGCCAACGTC.

Concerning this clone: Read sequence stops 3 residues before the CDR3 end, and the germline J gene provides the missing end. The chain carries TRBV12-3 or TRBV12-4 and TRBJ1-1, with a weak D call TRBD1 (6 bases). V was shortened by 6 bases and J by 1 base, with 9 bases between the two germline ends. The CDR3 sequence is 13 residues long. The part of the CDR3 DNA that was read is TGTGCCAGCAGGAAACAGGGGAACACTGAA. It specifies CASRKQGNTE. The whole CDR3 is CASRKQGNTEAFF.

With regard to this clone: The DNA ends 3 residues before the CDR3 does, and the rest of the CDR3 is filled in from the germline J gene. The V call is TRBV28, the J call TRBJ2-3; a weak D match, TRBD1 (5 bases). Germline V gene data show CDR1 as MDHEN and CDR2 as SYDVKM. With 6 bases removed from V and 0 bases from J, the gap between germline ends came to 10 bases. The CDR3 is made up of 14 amino acids. The CDR3 region is CASRTGFSTDTQYF. The CDR3 DNA, read in part, is TGTGCCAGCAGAACAGGATTTAGCACAGATACG.

Comments on this clone: The CDR3 goes on 3 residues after the read ends, and that part is filled in from the germline J gene. The chain employs TRBV11-2 and TRBJ2-3, with 7 bases identical to TRBD2. CDR3 length equals 15 residues. Germline CDR1 SGHAT, CDR2 FQNNGV. V dropped 5 bases and J dropped 2; count of bases not matched to a gene: 7. The sequenced CDR3 bases are TGTGCCAGCAGCCCATGGACTAGTTCCACAGATACG. Its translation is CASSPWTSSTDT. The CDR3 reads in full as CASSPWTSSTDTQYF.

With regard to this clone: The DNA ends 3 residues before the CDR3 does, and the rest of the CDR3 is filled in from the germline J gene. The chain carries TRBV7-9 and TRBJ1-5; D uncertain. The germline V gene encodes CDR1 SEHNR and CDR2 FQNEAQ (reference sequence). Trimming shortened V by 1 base and J by 9 bases, and 10 bases separated the two germline ends. CDR3 size: 13 residues. The sequenced CDR3 bases are TGTGCCAGCAGCTTAGAGGCCCATGGGCCC. Translating gives CASSLEAHGP. The entire CDR3 protein is CASSLEAHGPQHF.

Notes on this clone: The read finishes 3 residues shy of the CDR3 end, and the germline J gene is used to complete it. The J gene is TRBJ1-1, the V gene TRBV4-2; 12 bases line up with TRBD1. J lost 3 bases, V lost 3 bases, and 5 bases had no gene match. The germline V gene has CDR1 LGHNA and CDR2 YNFKEQ. The CDR3 loop spans 16 amino acids. The CDR3 bases that were read are TGTGCCAGCAGCCACGGGACAGGGGGCGGGGACACTGAA. This codes for CASSHGTGGGDTE. The whole CDR3 protein reads CASSHGTGGGDTEAFF.

A word on this clone: The read ends 3 residues before the CDR3 terminus; that terminus is restored from the germline J gene. The V call is TRBV30, the J call TRBJ1-2, with 7 bases that match TRBD1. Germline V gives CDR1 GTSNPN, CDR2 SVGIG (reference sequence). The CDR3 totals 13 residues. CDR3: CAWSLYRDRGYTF. CDR3 DNA (partial): TGTGCCTGGTCCTTATACCGGGACAGAGGC.

In the case of this clone: The read comes to an end 3 residues before the CDR3 does, leaving the germline J gene to fill in the end. The rearrangement uses TRBV5-3 and TRBJ2-1; TRBD2 agrees at 11 bases. TRBV5-3 is known as an ORF, though its function is uncertain. J gave up 6 bases and V 4 bases, and 21 bases lay outside the gene matches. The CDR3 length is 20 residues. CDR3 bases read: TGTGCCAGAAGCCCACCTACTGCGTTAATTAGCGGGGGGGCCGGCAATGAG. As protein: CARSPPTALISGGAGNE. The entire CDR3 reads CARSPPTALISGGAGNEQFF.

As regards this clone: The read comes to an end 3 residues before the CDR3 does, leaving the germline J gene to fill in the end. This chain connects TRBV10-3 to TRBJ1-2; possibly TRBD1 for D (6 bases). The CDR3 is made up of 14 amino acids. CDR1 and CDR2 from the germline V gene are ENHRY and SYGVKD. The V end was cut by 6 bases, the J end by 3 bases, with 14 bases between. The DNA read from the CDR3 is TGTGCCATCAGGGGGGACACCAATTACTATGGC. Residues: CAIRGDTNYYG. The CDR3 in its entirety is CAIRGDTNYYGYTF.

CDR3 amino acids: CASSPPLAGGPSVSVNEQFF. CDR3 DNA, as far as it was read: TGTGCCAGCTCGCCCCCCCTAGCGGGAGGGCCTTCAGTCTCCGTTAATGAG. This chain connects TRBV18 to TRBJ2-1; 12 bases map to TRBD2. The read terminates 3 residues before the CDR3 end, so the remaining end is supplied by the germline J gene. In germline, CDR1 is KGHSH, CDR2 LQKENI. Trimming cost V 6 bases and J 7 bases; bases outside gene matches: 22. This CDR3 contains 20 residues.

On this clone: Coverage ceases 3 residues before the CDR3 finishes, and the germline J gene fills in the end. This chain links TRBV18 with TRBJ2-3; the D gene is possibly TRBD2 (6 bases). Trimming pared 2 bases from V and 1 base from J, leaving 16 bases between. The CDR3 runs 17 residues. CDR1 and CDR2 (germline): KGHSH, LQKENI. The CDR3 spells CASSPFRASEGTDTQYF. The sequenced part of the CDR3 DNA is TGTGCCAGCTCACCATTCCGGGCTAGCGAAGGCACAGATACG.

Regarding this clone: The DNA ends 3 residues before the CDR3 does, and the rest of the CDR3 is filled in from the germline J gene. This sequence joins TRBV29-1 and TRBJ1-1; D is perhaps TRBD1 (6 bases). The length of the CDR3 is 16 residues. Germline V gene lookup returns CDR1 SQVTM and CDR2 ANQGSEA. Trimming shortened V by 3 bases and J by 0 bases, and 17 bases separated the two germline ends. The CDR3 spells CSVELWRQAMNTEAFF. CDR3 DNA (partial): TGCAGCGTTGAGCTGTGGCGACAGGCCATGAACACTGAA.

About this clone itself: With the read ending 3 residues before the CDR3 end, the germline J gene is used to fill in that end. The genes are TRBV12-3 or TRBV12-4 and TRBJ2-3; D not certain. V lost 11 bases and J 4 bases, leaving 22 bases between the germline ends. This CDR3 is 15 amino acids long. This chain's CDR3 is CALNSLPSPPDTQYF. CDR3 DNA, as far as it was read: TGTGCCCTGAACTCCCTCCCGAGCCCCCCAGATACG.

Notes on this clone: The read terminates 3 residues ahead of where the CDR3 ends, so the germline J gene completes it. The V and J genes are TRBV4-1 and TRBJ2-3, with TRBD1 matching 8 bases. V shed 1 base and J 1 base; nucleotides not matched to a gene: 10. This CDR3 contains 18 residues. Germline loops: CDR1 MGHRA, CDR2 YSYEKL. Incomplete CDR3 DNA: TGCGCCAGCAGCCAAGGTCGGATGCGGGGACAGGGCACAGATACG. As protein: CASSQGRMRGQGTDT. The full CDR3 reads CASSQGRMRGQGTDTQYF.

Comment on this clone: The CDR3 goes on 3 residues after the read ends, and that part is filled in from the germline J gene. The chain is built from TRBV12-3 or TRBV12-4 and TRBJ2-7, with D unresolved. The CDR3 is 11 residues long. The ends were cut back, 8 bases at V and 4 bases at J, with 9 bases in the middle. The DNA read from the CDR3 is TGTGCCAGCTTAGAGCGTTACGAG. It encodes CASLERYE. The CDR3 as a whole reads CASLERYEQYF.

As concerns this clone: The read halts 3 residues ahead of the CDR3 end, with the missing end drawn from the germline J gene. The genes are TRBV12-3 or TRBV12-4 and TRBJ2-2; 8 bases line up with TRBD1. J lost 3 bases, V lost 6 bases, and 6 bases had no gene match. The CDR3 contains 15 residues. The CDR3: CASRPRTGHTGELFF. The part of the CDR3 DNA that was read is TGTGCCAGCAGACCTCGGACAGGGCACACCGGGGAG.

With regard to this clone: Sequencing ends 3 residues short of the CDR3 end; the germline J gene provides the rest. The rearrangement uses TRBV5-4 and TRBJ2-7; TRBD1 matches at 7 bases. CDR3 length: 15 amino acids. V lost 3 bases, J lost 6 bases, and 12 bases stayed unmatched. CDR1 and CDR2 (germline): SGHNT, YYREEE (reference sequence). The CDR3 bases that were read are TGTGCCAGCAGCTGGTCCGGGACAGCACCCTCCGAG. As protein: CASSWSGTAPSE. The full-length CDR3 reads as CASSWSGTAPSEQYF.

As for this clone: The observed sequence ends 3 residues before the CDR3 terminus, with the missing tail filled in from the germline J gene. This chain uses TRBV7-9 with TRBJ1-1; possible D gene TRBD1, 5 bases. V was pared by 5 bases and J by 0 bases, with 13 bases between. Germline V gives CDR1 SEHNR, CDR2 FQNEAQ (reference sequence). The CDR3 has 15 residues. CDR3 bases read: TGTGCCAGCAGCCCCTCGGGAGGGGTGAACACTGAA. It specifies CASSPSGGVNTE. From start to end, the CDR3 is CASSPSGGVNTEAFF.

With regard to this clone: The read ends 3 residues before the CDR3 terminus; that terminus is restored from the germline J gene. V gene TRBV29-1 combines with J gene TRBJ1-1, with TRBD1 identical over 7 bases. Germline-derived CDR1 and CDR2 are SQVTM and ANQGSEA. The CDR3 consists of 18 residues. Unmatched junction bases numbered 18, after V lost 1 base and J lost 4 bases. The CDR3 loop reads CSVEVSGTVITGATEAFF. The DNA read from the CDR3 is TGCAGCGTTGAAGTTTCCGGGACGGTAATCACAGGGGCCACTGAA.

As concerns this clone: The read terminates 3 residues before the CDR3 end, so the remaining end is supplied by the germline J gene. V is TRBV7-2 and J is TRBJ1-2, with D uncertain. Trimming took off 5 bases at V and 6 bases at J, with 4 bases between the two ends. Germline V CDR1 and CDR2: SGHTA, FQGNSA. The CDR3 length is 10 residues. CDR3 DNA (partial): TGTGCCAGCAGCCCTGATGGC. Residues: CASSPDG. The entire CDR3 reads CASSPDGYTF.

Here the CDR3 reads CSAPSATSGRLETQYF. The sequenced part of the CDR3 DNA is TGCAGTGCCCCGAGCGCCACTAGCGGGAGGTTAGAGACC. The rearrangement uses TRBV20-1 and TRBJ2-5; 12 positions agree with TRBD2. The CDR3 extends 3 residues past the end of the read, so its final part is completed from the germline J gene. J was trimmed by 4 bases and V by 6 bases; bases with no gene match: 12. Germline CDR1 and CDR2: DFQATT and SNEGSKA (reference sequence). The CDR3 sequence is 16 residues long.

Regarding this clone: The CDR3 goes on 3 residues after the read ends, and that part is filled in from the germline J gene. The chain is built from TRBV5-4 and TRBJ1-1; D might be TRBD1 (6 bases). Germline V gives CDR1 SGHNT, CDR2 YYREEE (reference sequence). Trimming took 1 base from V and 1 from J, leaving 11 bases between them. The CDR3 spans 15 residues. The chain's CDR3 is CASSLPGAPNTEAFF. The sequenced part of the CDR3 DNA is TGTGCCAGCAGCTTGCCAGGGGCGCCGAACACTGAA.

Comments on this clone: The read is 3 residues too short to cover the CDR3 end, so that end is filled in from the germline J gene. This chain links TRBV6-1 with TRBJ2-3; unclear D gene. Trimming removed 6 bases from V and 6 bases from J, with 16 bases in between. The length of the CDR3 is 14 residues. CDR1 is MNHNS and CDR2 is SASEGT in the germline V gene. CDR3 residues: CASSETSFWDTQYF. The CDR3 bases that were read are TGTGCCAGCAGCGAAACGAGCTTCTGGGATACG.